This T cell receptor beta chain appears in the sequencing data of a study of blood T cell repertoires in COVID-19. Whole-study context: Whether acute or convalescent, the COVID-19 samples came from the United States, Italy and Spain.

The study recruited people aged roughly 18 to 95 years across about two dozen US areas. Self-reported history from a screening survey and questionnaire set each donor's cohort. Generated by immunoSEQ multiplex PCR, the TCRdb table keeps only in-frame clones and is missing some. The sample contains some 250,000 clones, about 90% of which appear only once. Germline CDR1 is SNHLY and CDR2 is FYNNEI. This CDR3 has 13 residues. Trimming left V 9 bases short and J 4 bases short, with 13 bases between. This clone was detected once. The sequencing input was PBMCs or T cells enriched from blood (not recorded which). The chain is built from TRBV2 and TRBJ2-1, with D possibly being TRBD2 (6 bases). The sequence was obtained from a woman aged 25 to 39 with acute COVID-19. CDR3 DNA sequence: TGTGCCAGAAATCGCGGGGATTACAATGAGCAGTTCTTC. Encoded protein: CARNRGDYNEQFF.